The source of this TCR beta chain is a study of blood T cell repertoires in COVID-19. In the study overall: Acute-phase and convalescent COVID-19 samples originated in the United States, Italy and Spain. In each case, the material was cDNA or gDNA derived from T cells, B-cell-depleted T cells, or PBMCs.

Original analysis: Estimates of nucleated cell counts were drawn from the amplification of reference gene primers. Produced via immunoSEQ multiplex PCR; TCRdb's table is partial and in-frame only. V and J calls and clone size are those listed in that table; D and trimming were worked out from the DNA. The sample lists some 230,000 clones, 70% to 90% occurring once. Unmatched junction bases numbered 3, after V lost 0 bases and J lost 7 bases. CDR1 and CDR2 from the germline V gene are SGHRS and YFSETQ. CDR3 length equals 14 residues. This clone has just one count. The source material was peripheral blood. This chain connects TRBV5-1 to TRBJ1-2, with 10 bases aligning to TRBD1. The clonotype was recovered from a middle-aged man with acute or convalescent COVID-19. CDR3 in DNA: TGCGCCAGCAGCTTGGTTGGGACAGGGGTTGGCTACACCTTC. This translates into CASSLVGTGVGYTF.